Reported below is one T cell receptor (beta chain). This sample is drawn from a study of blood T cell repertoires in COVID-19. This CDR3 spans 14 amino acids. Germline assignment: CDR1 LGHDT and CDR2 YNNKEL (reference sequence). Trimming removed 6 bases from V and 0 bases from J; junction bases left unmatched: 4. Assay: immunoSEQ multiplex PCR; the TCRdb copy retains only in-frame clones and omits some. This sample has about 97,000 clones, with roughly 79% found just once. The rearrangement joins TRBV3-1 (or the pseudogene TRBV3-2) to TRBJ2-7; 8 bases fit TRBD1. Sequencing was performed on peripheral blood. This TCR came from a man between 65 and 85 years old with acute or convalescent COVID-19. The CDR3 coding sequence is TGTGCCAGCAGTCTGGGACAGGTCTCCTACGAGCAGTACTTC. It encodes CASSLGQVSYEQYF.